The entry that follows covers one T cell receptor beta chain sequence. The antigen is not known. This sample was taken from a study of cytomegalovirus exposure and HLA in healthy donors. Study-level findings and limits: An analysis that came later showed most CMV-associated TCR beta chains appearing HLA-restricted. Immune exposure data for these donors was limited to CMV serostatus. About 87% or about 30% of the time was how often most TCR beta V segments were productive, according to an earlier analysis.

With 60 Vbeta and 13 Jbeta primers, the PCR was carried out. TCRdb's table, derived via immunoSEQ multiplex PCR, lists solely in-frame clones and lacks some. Among roughly 180,000 clones, nearly 80% were seen once, and the ten largest hold 4.5% to 7.5%. V was trimmed by 4 bases and J by 3 bases, leaving 21 bases between them. In germline, CDR1 is SGHRS, CDR2 YFSETQ. The CDR3 is 17 amino acids. The TCR was taken from a woman in her twenties or thirties in good health and CMV-seropositive. The source material was PBMCs. The rearrangement uses TRBV5-1 and TRBJ2-3, with D unclear. The CDR3 bases are TGCGCCAGCAGCCATCATCGGCAGATCGACTCGACAGATACGCAGTATTTT. It yields the protein CASSHHRQIDSTDTQYF.